Listed here is a single T cell receptor (beta chain). Its target is not known. The DNA ends 3 residues before the CDR3 does, and the rest of the CDR3 is filled in from the germline J gene. These data come from a study of Tregs in tolerant kidney transplant recipients. Overall study findings and caveats: Biological reproducibility was not directly addressed, but technical replication error appeared minimal. Nucleotide sequences could not be compared across some patients' samples due to primer changes. Validation in larger populations is needed because few patients were studied.

Data came from immunoSEQ multiplex PCR; TCRdb stores just in-frame clones and leaves some out. The listing records some 31,000 clones. V dropped 2 bases and J dropped 2; count of bases not matched to a gene: 2. Germline CDR1 reads DFQATT; CDR2 reads SNEGSKA (reference sequence). The CDR3 contains 15 residues. Unstimulated Tregs (CD4+CD25+CD127-) and CD4+CD25- non-Tregs were sorted from PBMCs. The TCR sequence derives from a human donor who received a combined kidney and bone marrow transplant. The sample here was CD8+ T cells from blood, taken before the transplant. The V gene is TRBV20-1, the J gene TRBJ2-1; 11 bases are shared with TRBD2. The sequenced part of the CDR3 DNA is TGCAGTGCTAGATTGGGACTAGCGGCCTACAATGAG. Its protein product is CSARLGLAAYNE. The entire CDR3 sequence reads CSARLGLAAYNEQFF.